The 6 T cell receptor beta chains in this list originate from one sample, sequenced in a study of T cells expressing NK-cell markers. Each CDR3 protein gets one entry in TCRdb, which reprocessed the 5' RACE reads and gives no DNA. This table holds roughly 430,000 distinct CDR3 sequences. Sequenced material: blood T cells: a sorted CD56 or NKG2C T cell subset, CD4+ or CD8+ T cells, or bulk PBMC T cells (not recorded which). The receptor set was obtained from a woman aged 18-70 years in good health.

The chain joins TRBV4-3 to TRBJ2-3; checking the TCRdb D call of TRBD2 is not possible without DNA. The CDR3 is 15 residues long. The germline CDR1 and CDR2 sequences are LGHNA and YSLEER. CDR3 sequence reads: CASSQAEGFTDTQYF.

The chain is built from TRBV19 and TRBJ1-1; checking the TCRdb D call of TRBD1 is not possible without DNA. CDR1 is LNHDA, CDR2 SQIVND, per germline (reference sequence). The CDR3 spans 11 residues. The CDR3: CAITGYTEAFF.

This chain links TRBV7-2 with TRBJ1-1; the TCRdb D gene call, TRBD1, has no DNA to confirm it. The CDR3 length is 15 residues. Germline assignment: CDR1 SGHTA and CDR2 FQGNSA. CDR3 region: CASSLAWGAGAEAFF. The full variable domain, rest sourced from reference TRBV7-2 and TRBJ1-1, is GAGVSQSPSNKVTEKGKDVELRCDPISGHTALYWYRQSLGQGLEFLIYFQGNSAPDKSGLPSDRFSAERTGGSVSTLTIQRTQQEDSAVYLCASSLAWGAGAEAFFGQGTRLTVV.

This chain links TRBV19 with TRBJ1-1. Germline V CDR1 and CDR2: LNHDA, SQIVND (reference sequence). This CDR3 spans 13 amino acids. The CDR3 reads CASRQTVNTEAFF.

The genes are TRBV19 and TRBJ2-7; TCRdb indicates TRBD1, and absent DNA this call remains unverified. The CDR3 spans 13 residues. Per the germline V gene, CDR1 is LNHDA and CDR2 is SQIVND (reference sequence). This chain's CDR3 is CASSIPGHYEQYF.

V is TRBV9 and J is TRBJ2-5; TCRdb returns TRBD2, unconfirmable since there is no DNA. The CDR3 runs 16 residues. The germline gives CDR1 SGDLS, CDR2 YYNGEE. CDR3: CASSPPGTSGVETQYF. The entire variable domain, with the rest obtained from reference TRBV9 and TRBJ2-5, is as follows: DSGVTQTPKHLITATGQRVTLRCSPRSGDLSVYWYQQSLDQGLQFLIQYYNGEERAKGNILERFSAQQFPDLHSELNLSSLELGDSALYFCASSPPGTSGVETQYFGPGTRLLVL.